Below, 22 T cell receptor beta chains from the same sample are listed, as sequenced in a study of blood T cell repertoires in COVID-19. This table comes from immunoSEQ multiplex PCR, and its TCRdb copy is limited to in-frame clones, with some not included. The sample has roughly 70,000 clones, more than 75% seen once. The specimen sequenced was peripheral blood. These receptors came from a woman over 75 with active or convalescent COVID-19.

This clone has just a few counts. This chain uses TRBV14 with TRBJ2-7; no clear D gene. The CDR3 sequence is 11 residues long. The germline CDR1 and CDR2 sequences are SGHDN and FVKESK. The germline V and J ends were trimmed by 9 bases and 5 bases, with 11 bases remaining between them. The CDR3 loop is CARAKRDEQYF. CDR3 DNA: TGTGCCAGGGCGAAACGGGACGAGCAGTACTTC.

V is TRBV6-6 and J is TRBJ1-2; D is ambiguous. This CDR3 has 13 residues. Germline V gene sequence: CDR1 MNHNY, CDR2 SVGAGI (reference sequence). With 0 bases removed from V and 8 bases from J, the gap between germline ends came to 10 bases. The CDR3 region is CASSYSEGVGYTF. The CDR3 DNA reads TGTGCCAGCAGTTACTCGGAGGGAGTGGGCTACACCTTC.

The chain combines TRBV7-9 with TRBJ1-4; TRBD1 might be the D (6 bases). The germline gives CDR1 SEHNR, CDR2 FQNEAQ (reference sequence). V lost 5 bases to trimming and J lost 8 bases, with 18 bases between them. CDR3 size: 15 residues. Written as DNA, the CDR3 is TGTGCCAGCAGCAGCGGGGGGCAAGGGTACGAAAAACTGTTTTTT. Protein: CASSSGGQGYEKLFF.

The chain joins TRBV19 to TRBJ2-3, with D possibly matching TRBD2 (5 bases). With 8 bases removed from V and 2 bases from J, the gap between germline ends came to 20 bases. The CDR3 extends over 16 amino acids. Looked up from germline, CDR1 is LNHDA and CDR2 is SQIVND (reference sequence). The CDR3 reads CASLGFREWDTDTQYF. The CDR3 DNA reads TGTGCCAGTTTGGGATTTCGGGAATGGGACACAGATACGCAGTATTTT.

This chain links TRBV7-2 with TRBJ1-4, with 9 bases lining up with TRBD1. The CDR3 has 15 amino acids. Germline assignment: CDR1 SGHTA and CDR2 FQGNSA. After removal of 4 bases from V and 6 bases from J, the junction contained 6 bases not matched to a gene. CDR3 in amino acids: CASSYGTGGDEKLFF. The CDR3 region has the DNA TGTGCCAGCAGCTACGGAACAGGGGGCGATGAAAAACTGTTTTTT.

V is TRBV6-2 or TRBV6-3 and J is TRBJ2-5, with D possibly being TRBD2 (6 bases). The V gene lost 0 bases and the J gene lost 0 bases, with 11 bases spanning the gap. CDR1 MNHEY and CDR2 SVGEGT come from the germline V gene. CDR3 length equals 16 residues. The CDR3 DNA reads as TGTGCCAGCAGTTACTCGGGCCTAGCGTACCAAGAGACCCAGTACTTC. This translates into CASSYSGLAYQETQYF.

The rearrangement joins TRBV5-6 to TRBJ2-7; D is perhaps TRBD2 (6 bases). The CDR3 covers 14 residues. Germline assignment: CDR1 SGHDT and CDR2 YYEEEE. Trimming removed 2 bases at V and 6 bases at J, with 15 bases between. CDR3 sequence: CASSLVSLRGEQYF. CDR3 bases: TGTGCCAGCAGCTTAGTTTCCTTGCGGGGCGAGCAGTACTTC.

This chain joins TRBV2 and TRBJ1-1, with 7 bases that match TRBD1. The CDR3 contains 13 residues. With 8 bases clipped from V and 4 bases from J, the junction kept 7 bases outside the gene matches. The germline V gene encodes CDR1 SNHLY and CDR2 FYNNEI. CDR3 DNA: TGTGCCAGCGAGAGGGGGCGCGGCACTGAAGCTTTCTTT. Translating gives CASERGRGTEAFF.

V gene TRBV4-1 combines with J gene TRBJ2-7, with 10 bases aligning to TRBD1. V shed 1 base, J shed 5 bases, and the junction held 5 bases outside the gene matches. The germline gives CDR1 MGHRA, CDR2 YSYEKL. The CDR3 extends over 15 amino acids. CDR3 residues: CASSQGGGTGDEQYF. The CDR3 region has the DNA TGCGCCAGCAGCCAAGGGGGAGGGACAGGGGACGAGCAGTACTTC.

This chain uses TRBV18 with TRBJ2-7, with TRBD1 matching over 7 bases. V dropped 3 bases and J dropped 4; count of bases not matched to a gene: 12. This CDR3 comprises 16 residues. Germline lookup yields CDR1 KGHSH and CDR2 LQKENI. CDR3 sequence reads: CASSPGATGIQYEQYF. The CDR3 coding sequence is TGTGCCAGCTCACCGGGGGCGACAGGGATTCAATACGAGCAGTACTTC.

This clone was found once. The V call is TRBV6-1, the J call TRBJ1-5; 8 bases line up with TRBD1. The ends lost 3 bases at V and 4 bases at J; junction bases unmatched: 2. Germline CDR1 and CDR2: MNHNS and SASEGT. The CDR3 length is 14 residues. CDR3 nucleotides: TGTGCCAGCAGTGAGGACAGGGATAATCAGCCCCAGCATTTT. This codes for CASSEDRDNQPQHF.

The chain recombines TRBV19 with TRBJ1-6, with D uncertain. The germline V gene has CDR1 LNHDA and CDR2 SQIVND (reference sequence). V was pared by 3 bases and J by 7 bases, with 7 bases between. The CDR3 runs to 13 residues. DNA for the CDR3: TGTGCCAGTAGTATTGGAGGGAATTCACCCCTCCACTTT. Protein sequence: CASSIGGNSPLHF.

The chain links TRBV30 to TRBJ1-4; 7 positions agree with TRBD1. From germline, CDR1 is GTSNPN and CDR2 SVGIG (reference sequence). V trimming: 3 bases; J trimming: 8 bases; junction bases outside the gene matches: 6. The CDR3 runs 13 residues. The CDR3 here is CAWRTGSREKLFF. The CDR3 DNA sequence: TGTGCCTGGAGGACAGGGTCACGGGAAAAACTGTTTTTT.

This clone was seen more than once but under ten times. The chain carries TRBV4-3 and TRBJ1-2, with a possible D match to TRBD1 (6 bases). Germline V gene sequence: CDR1 LGHNA, CDR2 YSLEER. V was shortened by 1 base and J by 4 bases, with 16 bases between the two germline ends. The CDR3 totals 16 residues. The CDR3 DNA is TGCGCCAGCAGCCAAGGGGGGCAGGGCTCTACCTATGGCTACACCTTC. It yields the protein CASSQGGQGSTYGYTF.

The rearrangement uses TRBV15 and TRBJ2-7; 7 bases are a match to TRBD1. The V and J ends lost 1 base and 2 bases, in that order; junction bases with no gene match: 2. The germline gives CDR1 LNHNV, CDR2 YYDKDF (reference sequence). This CDR3 is built from 14 residues. The CDR3 nucleotides are TGTGCCACCAGCAGAGGACAGGGCGCCTACGAGCAGTACTTC. It translates to CATSRGQGAYEQYF.

This chain links TRBV18 with TRBJ1-1; TRBD1 matches at 8 bases. CDR1 KGHSH and CDR2 LQKENI come from the germline V gene. The CDR3 covers 13 residues. V lost 6 bases, J lost 5 bases, and 5 bases stayed unmatched. CDR3 sequence (DNA): TGTGCCAGCTCCACGACAGGGGATACTGAAGCTTTCTTT. Protein product: CASSTTGDTEAFF.

The chain joins TRBV14 to TRBJ2-2; D remains ambiguous. V gave up 2 bases and J gave up 1 base, with 11 bases separating them. The length of the CDR3 is 16 residues. Germline assignment: CDR1 SGHDN and CDR2 FVKESK. CDR3: CASSQSTARNTGELFF. The CDR3 nucleotides read TGTGCCAGCAGCCAATCTACAGCCAGGAACACCGGGGAGCTGTTTTTT.

The chain has TRBV7-2 and TRBJ1-6, with a weak D call TRBD1 (5 bases). The germline CDR1 and CDR2 sequences are SGHTA and FQGNSA. The ends were cut back, 1 base at V and 10 bases at J, with 23 bases in the middle. This CDR3 has 18 amino acids. CDR3 sequence (DNA): TGTGCCAGCAGCTTAGTGGGGTTAGGGGCCAACCGTTTATCACCCCTCCACTTT. It translates to CASSLVGLGANRLSPLHF.

This clone came up many times. V and J are TRBV4-3 and TRBJ2-2; D possibly corresponds to TRBD2 (6 bases). Germline V gene sequence: CDR1 LGHNA, CDR2 YSLEER. Between the trimmed V and J ends, which lost 4 bases and 4 bases, there was a span of 13 bases. The CDR3 spans 15 residues. The CDR3 bases are TGCGCCAGCAGCCGCTCTCTGGGGGGCACCGGGGAGCTGTTTTTT. Its translation is CASSRSLGGTGELFF.

V and J are TRBV5-4 and TRBJ1-2, with 7 bases aligning to TRBD1. This CDR3 has 15 amino acids. Per the germline V gene, CDR1 is SGHNT and CDR2 is YYREEE (reference sequence). V lost 0 bases and J lost 4; bases outside the gene matches: 6. CDR3 coding DNA: TGTGCCAGCAGCTTGGGACAGGGAGACCGCTATGGCTACACCTTC. It encodes CASSLGQGDRYGYTF.

The V gene is TRBV6-1, the J gene TRBJ1-1; TRBD1 is a possible D gene (6 bases). The germline gives CDR1 MNHNS, CDR2 SASEGT. The CDR3 loop spans 16 amino acids. Deletions cut 4 bases from V and 5 bases from J, with 20 bases between. The CDR3: CASSVPRGGVRTEAFF. Written as DNA, the CDR3 is TGTGCCAGCAGTGTACCACGAGGGGGGGTCCGGACTGAAGCTTTCTTT.

The V call is TRBV12-3 or TRBV12-4, the J call TRBJ1-2; a possible D gene is TRBD1 (5 bases). V was shortened by 4 bases and J by 5 bases, with 11 bases between the two germline ends. The CDR3 runs to 13 residues. The chain's CDR3 is CASSSTGEYGYTF. The CDR3 region has the DNA TGTGCCAGCAGTTCTACAGGAGAATATGGCTACACCTTC.